The TCR beta chain described here comes from a study of blood T cell repertoires in COVID-19. Looking at the study overall: Collection of acute and convalescent COVID-19 samples took place in the United States, Italy and Spain. T cells, B-cell-depleted T cells, or PBMCs supplied cDNA or gDNA.

Authors' processing steps: Amplification of reference gene primers provided the estimated nucleated cell counts. Repertoires were generated with immunoSEQ multiplex PCR, while TCRdb's copy carries only in-frame clones and drops some. The V and J calls and the clone size are those of that table, but D and trimming were determined from the DNA. Seen here are around 45,000 clones, around 79% observed once, and the top ten hold approximately 30%. The germline V and J ends were trimmed by 4 bases and 6 bases, with 10 bases remaining between them. This CDR3 contains 11 residues. Germline lookup yields CDR1 GTSNPN and CDR2 SVGIG (reference sequence).

The gene calls are TRBV30 and TRBJ2-7; unclear D gene. This receptor was taken from a woman aged 80 or older with acute or convalescent COVID-19. Material: peripheral blood. CDR3 amino acids: CAWNSVGEQYF. Here the CDR3 DNA reads TGTGCCTGGAATTCGGTTGGCGAGCAGTACTTC.